This TCR beta chain was obtained from a study of T cell clonality in common variable immunodeficiency. Findings of the study overall: Compared with controls, CVID subjects had fewer shared TCRbeta clones.

The data were produced by immunoSEQ multiplex PCR, yet TCRdb's version contains in-frame clones alone and is incomplete. The specimen gives about 66,000 clones without singletons; the ten biggest hold 1.5% to 2%. There are many counts of this clone. Its target is unknown. The DNA ends 3 residues before the CDR3 does, and the rest of the CDR3 is filled in from the germline J gene. Germline V gene data show CDR1 as LNHDA and CDR2 as SQIVND (reference sequence). J was trimmed by 7 bases and V by 5 bases; bases with no gene match: 7. CDR3 length: 14 residues. Sequencing was carried out using peripheral blood mononuclear cells. The clonotype was recovered from a person aged 18 to 70 in good health. The chain uses TRBV19 and TRBJ2-1; 8 bases agree with TRBD1. CDR3 protein: CASSDTGTGNEQFF. The sequenced part of the CDR3 DNA is TGTGCCAGTAGTGACACCGGGACAGGTAATGAG.